The T cell receptor (beta chain) under discussion was sequenced for a study of cytomegalovirus exposure and HLA in healthy donors (dated by TCRdb to about 2017). Background on the whole study: An earlier analysis of approximately 550 of the donors reported 250 to 300 Gb of sequence data and 100 million to 140 million unique TCR beta sequences from some 180 million T cells. An early release covering more than 500 HLA-typed donors comprised 250 to 350 gigabases of sequencing data and around 86 million unique TCR sequences. The genetic ancestry cluster associated with self-reported Caucasian donors included about 84% of the 398 genotyped donors. To predict cytomegalovirus infection status, the study brought together high-throughput TCR immunosequencing, statistical association of individual TCRs with disease status, and machine learning. The aim of the study was to test whether cataloging public T cell receptors could identify signatures of past pathogen exposure. Among 398 genotyped donors of the cohort, an average of roughly 230,000 unique TCR beta nucleotide sequences was sequenced per donor, of which about 18% were non-productive. Alongside the repertoire data, information on donor age, sex, ethnicity and CMV serostatus was compiled. The later analysis used no new phenotypic data to find candidate immune exposures, relying instead on TCR beta sequences and their occurrence across donors. All discovery cohort repertoires had been generated on a single sequencing platform. Four to six DR-DQ haplotypes were handled as single units for association and clustering, since linkage in the cohort was strong. HLA typing covered class I and class II loci at four-digit resolution. The study used immunosequencing to profile the T cell repertoires of some 600 subjects and linked those repertoires to cytomegalovirus serostatus. To decide whether each TCR beta V gene segment behaved as functional or pseudogenic, an earlier analysis of fewer than 750 of the donors relied on high-throughput TCR beta sequencing. To study patterns of TCR occurrence, a later analysis re-analyzed previously published TCR beta repertoires from around 660 donors and added high-resolution HLA genotyping. Typing coverage varied by locus: roughly 629-640 donors for A, B, C, DRB1 and DQB1; approximately 520 for DQA1; 600 to 610 for DPA1; fewer than 480 for DPB1. Besides the first cohort of roughly 700 subjects, a separate validation cohort made up of 120 different subjects was used. Genome-wide SNP genotypes for about 60% of the 666 donors were used in a later genetic analysis, which treated that subset as a discovery cohort.

The library relied on the immunoSEQ multiplex PCR assay. The multiplex PCR relied on a mix of 60 forward primers for TCR Vbeta segments and 13 reverse primers for TCR Jbeta segments. The CDR3 region of rearranged TCR beta genes was amplified from genomic DNA with a multiplex PCR assay. The Illumina HiSeq System was used to sequence the amplified TCR beta libraries as 87-base-pair reads. The study's own analysis went as follows. A later analysis counted tens of millions of unique TCR beta chains across the 640 or so repertoires, and roughly 9.9 million of these chains were shared by at least two donors. Raw reads were error-corrected and collapsed into unique sequences with a nearest-neighbor algorithm that merged closely related sequences to remove PCR and sequencing errors. Alignment of CDR3 sequences to IMGT reference sequences was used to assign V, D and J gene segments. Each retained sequence needed at least a six-nucleotide match to both a V gene segment and a J gene segment. A rearrangement counted as productive if the CDR3 had no stop codons and remained in frame with V and J, and every other rearrangement counted as non-productive. CDR3 was defined by IMGT convention, running from the second conserved V-encoded cysteine to the conserved J-encoded phenylalanine. In an earlier analysis of more than 550 of the donors, sequences lacking an unambiguous match to a single V gene segment were excluded. An earlier analysis of 587 of the donors classified V segments as functional when productive rearrangements were above 56.7% and as segregating when the standard deviation between donors was above 5%. A statistical classification framework was developed to diagnose cytomegalovirus status using the catalog of TCR beta chain sequences. In a later analysis, TCR nucleotide sequences were compared against IMGT/GENE-DB human TR gene sequences so that V and J genes could be assigned. In a later analysis, CDR3 sequences and most-parsimonious VDJ recombination scenarios were assigned using the TCRdist pipeline. In a later analysis, each TCR beta chain was defined by its CDR3 amino acid sequence together with its V-gene family, and reads without a unique V-gene family were excluded. As a way to deal with suspected cross-contamination and a sequencing artifact, a later analysis dropped 592 nucleotide sequences that were highly shared and had low generation probability. A later analysis calculated a clonal expansion index for each public chain from normalized within-repertoire ranks of inferred template counts. A later analysis computed generation probabilities with a VDJ recombination model fitted to out-of-frame rearrangements, and checked the results against IGoR. Hypergeometric tests were used in a later analysis to score TCR-TCR, TCR-HLA and TCR-CMV co-occurrence, with a repertoire-size bias correction applied to the TCR pairs. A later analysis estimated false discovery rates by permuting HLA or CMV assignments 20 times. In a later analysis, co-occurring TCRs were grouped with DBSCAN, and TCRdist sequence similarity was added when clustering was performed within HLA-allele-positive subsets. Repertoires with fewer than 30,000 or more than 120,000 public chains were left out of co-occurrence clustering, as were a handful of repertoires with anomalous nucleotide sharing. Here the immuneACCESS table is served through TCRdb, limited to in-frame sequences with V and J called. Missing clones are a known gap in these copies; in checked studies unresolved V genes cover under half, and the rest lacks a known reason. V and J calls and clone size are copied from that table; D and trimming were computed from the DNA. The table for this sample lists around 150,000 clones; nearly 80% of them were counted only once. The ten biggest clones cover about 5% of the sample.

The cohort comprised approximately 700 healthy bone marrow donors. Cohort members were all nominally healthy when sampled, although unrecorded immune exposures were likely present. The donor tested CMV seronegative, placing the donor among the 350 or so seronegative members of the cohort. A peripheral blood sample was provided by each donor, and peripheral blood mononuclear cells were used for TCR beta sequencing. Genomic DNA extraction from the blood cell samples was performed with the Qiagen DNeasy Blood Extraction Kit. As concerns this clone: The specificity of this receptor is unknown. One base away there is no much larger clone; base qualities are not given.

CDR1 SGHRS and CDR2 YFSETQ are derived from the germline V gene. Taken from cysteine to phenylalanine, the CDR3 has 17 residues. Only the CDR3 region is kept as DNA, spanning 51 bases read in frame from base 1. Relative to germline, V is missing 4 bases and J is missing 3 bases, with 7 bases of the junction outside any gene match. On the study overall, not on this receptor specifically: According to the authors, the approach could potentially be generalized to other disease states and immunological phenotypes. An earlier analysis of around 540 of the donors showed that most TCR beta V segments appeared in productive rearrangements either about 87% or about 30% of the time, which broadly matched IMGT annotations. Linkage disequilibrium might explain the correlated functional status among segregating V segments, but an unknown experimental factor could not be ruled out. Some IMGT-functional V segments, including TRBV6-2 and TRBV6-3, could not be told apart with the 87-base-pair reads, so those segments were excluded. In the study, 164 TCR beta chains were listed as associated with cytomegalovirus. Only TCR beta chains were sequenced in this cohort, and the absence of alpha or paired-chain data limited detectable features. Most TCR sequences were seen in very few donors, while some public TCRs were found in many individuals. For the cohort, immune exposure information was limited to CMV serostatus. A further reported finding was that TCR beta sequences accurately predicted the HLA-A and HLA-B alleles for most subjects in the first cohort. Most CMV-associated TCR beta chains appeared to be HLA-restricted in a later analysis, and the HLA associations seemed to be driven largely by CMV exposure. According to a later genetic analysis, donors in an Asian-associated ancestry cluster had fewer N-insertions in productive TCRs than the approximately 670-donor mean. The classifier was reported to diagnose cytomegalovirus status with high specificity and sensitivity in both the original cohort and the validation cohort. At a false discovery rate of 0.05, a later analysis linked 16,000 or so TCR beta sequences to specific HLA alleles. In a later analysis, TCR association rates were found to vary across HLA loci, with the most associated TCRs seen for DRB1 alleles and the fewest for HLA-C alleles. Because some donors lacked HLA typing at each locus, the association tests relied only on the typed subset. The presence/absence analyses assumed that sequencing depth was roughly uniform across donors, and that assumption may not be true. Because counts were too low, seventeen rarely observed V segments, including chromosome 9 orphons, were excluded from the earlier analysis of 587 of the donors. In a later genetic analysis, a missense DCLRE1C variant was associated with V-gene and J-gene trimming of TCR beta chains, and the association was replicated in an independent cohort. Compared with equally common non-associated chains, HLA-associated TCR beta chains in a later analysis were more clonally expanded and had lower generation probabilities. A cluster of highly shared sequence variants was judged likely to be a technical artifact of the sequencing pipeline. In vitro tests confirmed that a few of the cytomegalovirus-associated TCR beta chains recognize cytomegalovirus antigens. According to a later analysis, parvovirus B19, influenza, CMV and Epstein-Barr virus appeared linked to several top co-occurrence clusters. When HLA alleles, especially DR and DQ, strongly co-occurred, attributing TCR associations to individual alleles was difficult.

Material for sequencing was PBMCs. This clonotype was obtained from a male donor in good health and CMV-seronegative. Recombination joined TRBV5-1 with TRBJ2-5; 15 central bases correspond to TRBD2. The CDR3 in this case is CASSLGRTSGGEETQYF. The DNA reads as follows: TGCGCCAGCAGCCTTGGTAGGACTAGCGGGGGGGAAGAGACCCAGTACTTC. The full variable domain, completed from the reference TRBV5-1 and TRBJ2-5 proteins outside the CDR3, reads KAGVTQTPRYLIKTRGQQVTLSCSPISGHRSVSWYQQTPGQGLQFLFEYFSETQRNKGNFPGRFSGRQFSNSRSEMNVSTLELGDSALYLCASSLGRTSGGEETQYFGPGTRLLVL.